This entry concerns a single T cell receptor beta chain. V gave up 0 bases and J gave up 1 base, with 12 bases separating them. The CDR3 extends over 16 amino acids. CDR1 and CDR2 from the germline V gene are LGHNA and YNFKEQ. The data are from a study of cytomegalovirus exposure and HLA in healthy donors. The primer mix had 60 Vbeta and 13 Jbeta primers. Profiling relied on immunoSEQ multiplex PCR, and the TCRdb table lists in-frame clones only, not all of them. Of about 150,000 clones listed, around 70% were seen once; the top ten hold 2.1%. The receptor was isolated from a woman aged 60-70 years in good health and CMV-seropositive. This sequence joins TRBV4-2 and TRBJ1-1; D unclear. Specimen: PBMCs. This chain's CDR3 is CASSQELERTNTEAFF. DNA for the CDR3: TGTGCCAGCAGCCAAGAACTCGAACGTACGAACACTGAAGCTTTCTTT.